These 12 T cell receptor beta chains share one sample of origin, sequenced in a study of blood T cell repertoires in COVID-19. Produced via immunoSEQ multiplex PCR; TCRdb's table is partial and in-frame only. Altogether about 150,000 clones are present, 79% being singletons, with the ten largest covering 4% to 5%. Sequencing was carried out using peripheral blood. Receptors originate from a woman in her 70s with COVID-19, enrolled during active disease.

This clone was seen a few times. The chain has TRBV7-9 and TRBJ1-4, with TRBD1 matching over 7 bases. Germline CDR1 SEHNR, CDR2 FQNEAQ (reference sequence). Trimming cost V 4 bases and J 7 bases; bases outside gene matches: 15. The CDR3 extends over 17 amino acids. This CDR3 reads CASSSGWNTGTAEKLFF. CDR3 DNA sequence: TGTGCCAGCAGCTCCGGTTGGAATACAGGGACAGCTGAAAAACTGTTTTTT.

The chain couples TRBV18 to TRBJ1-2; possible D gene TRBD1, 5 bases. V lost 3 bases, J lost 4 bases, and 18 bases lay in between. This CDR3 spans 16 amino acids. The germline V gene encodes CDR1 KGHSH and CDR2 LQKENI. CDR3: CASSPQTGPSGYGYTF. The CDR3 nucleotides are TGTGCCAGCTCACCTCAAACAGGCCCCTCCGGCTATGGCTACACCTTC.

V is TRBV10-2 and J is TRBJ2-1; 7 positions match TRBD1. Germline V lookup: CDR1 WSHSY, CDR2 SAAADI. Trimming removed 5 bases from V and 3 bases from J; junction bases left unmatched: 1. The CDR3 extends over 13 amino acids. The CDR3 region is CASSRDSYNEQFF. DNA of the CDR3: TGCGCCAGCAGTAGGGACAGCTACAATGAGCAGTTCTTC.

The V and J genes are TRBV7-2 and TRBJ1-1; the match to TRBD1 covers 8 bases. The CDR3 runs 15 residues. CDR1 and CDR2 (germline): SGHTA, FQGNSA. V was clipped by 5 bases and J by 6 bases; unmatched bases: 11. CDR3 nucleotides: TGTGCCAGCAGCCTTACTAATCAGGGGGCTTCTGAAGCTTTCTTT. Translation: CASSLTNQGASEAFF.

The chain links TRBV7-8 to TRBJ2-1; 8 bases fit TRBD1. Trimming cost V 4 bases and J 3 bases; bases outside gene matches: 5. The CDR3 totals 15 residues. The germline CDR1 and CDR2 sequences are SGHVS and FQNEAQ. CDR3 sequence reads: CASSSGQGDYNEQFF. CDR3 coding DNA: TGTGCCAGCAGCTCAGGACAGGGTGACTACAATGAGCAGTTCTTC.

The chain is built from TRBV5-1 and TRBJ1-2, with 8 bases matching TRBD1. V trimming: 6 bases; J trimming: 7 bases; junction bases outside the gene matches: 8. This CDR3 contains 13 residues. Looked up from germline, CDR1 is SGHRS and CDR2 is YFSETQ. CDR3 nucleotides: TGCGCCAGCACCAGCCATGACAGGGGTGGCTACACCTTC. This sequence encodes CASTSHDRGGYTF.

The chain carries TRBV28 and TRBJ2-5; 13 bases are shared with TRBD2. V was pared by 6 bases and J by 5 bases, with 12 bases of the junction left unmatched. The CDR3 consists of 17 residues. CDR1 is MDHEN and CDR2 is SYDVKM in the germline V gene. The DNA of the CDR3 is TGTGCCAGCAGCCCCTTTTCACTAGCGGGGGGGCAGGAGACCCAGTACTTC. Residues: CASSPFSLAGGQETQYF.

This chain joins TRBV5-5 and TRBJ1-2, with D possibly TRBD1 on 6 matching bases. V lost 5 bases and J 0 bases, leaving 11 bases between the germline ends. The CDR3 has 14 amino acids. The V gene's germline CDR1 is SGHKS and CDR2 YYEKEE (reference sequence). The CDR3 here is CASSSTGANYGYTF. The CDR3 nucleotides read TGTGCCAGCAGTTCGACAGGCGCTAACTATGGCTACACCTTC.

This chain connects TRBV27 to TRBJ1-2, with D perhaps matching TRBD1 (6 bases). CDR3 size: 12 residues. Looked up from germline, CDR1 is MNHEY and CDR2 is SMNVEV (reference sequence). V dropped 8 bases and J dropped 5 bases, with 12 bases sitting between them. The CDR3 DNA reads TGTGCCAGCGCGAGGGGGGGGTATGGCTACACCTTC. This codes for CASARGGYGYTF.

This clone occurred once. The chain combines TRBV7-2 with TRBJ1-1; a possible D gene is TRBD1 (6 bases). This CDR3 has 14 amino acids. With 5 bases removed from V and 3 bases from J, the gap between germline ends came to 13 bases. Germline V gene data show CDR1 as SGHTA and CDR2 as FQGNSA. CDR3 coding DNA: TGTGCCAGCAGCCTACAGGGTGGTGACACTGAAGCTTTCTTT. It codes for CASSLQGGDTEAFF.

The chain combines TRBV3-1 (or the pseudogene TRBV3-2) with TRBJ2-1; 10 bases match TRBD1. The CDR3 covers 15 residues. Germline V gene sequence: CDR1 LGHDT, CDR2 YNNKEL (reference sequence). The ends lost 3 bases at V and 6 bases at J; junction bases unmatched: 5. The CDR3, as DNA: TGTGCCAGCAGCCAGGAGGGACAGGGGTCCAATGAGCAGTTCTTC. It codes for CASSQEGQGSNEQFF.

V and J are TRBV3-1 (or the pseudogene TRBV3-2) and TRBJ2-5; D is uncertain. CDR1 and CDR2 from the germline V gene are LGHDT and YNNKEL (reference sequence). The V gene lost 1 base and the J gene lost 2 bases, with 11 bases spanning the gap. There are 15 residues in the CDR3. The CDR3 reads CASSQVGIRQETQYF. The DNA of the CDR3 is TGTGCCAGCAGCCAAGTGGGCATCAGACAAGAGACCCAGTACTTC.